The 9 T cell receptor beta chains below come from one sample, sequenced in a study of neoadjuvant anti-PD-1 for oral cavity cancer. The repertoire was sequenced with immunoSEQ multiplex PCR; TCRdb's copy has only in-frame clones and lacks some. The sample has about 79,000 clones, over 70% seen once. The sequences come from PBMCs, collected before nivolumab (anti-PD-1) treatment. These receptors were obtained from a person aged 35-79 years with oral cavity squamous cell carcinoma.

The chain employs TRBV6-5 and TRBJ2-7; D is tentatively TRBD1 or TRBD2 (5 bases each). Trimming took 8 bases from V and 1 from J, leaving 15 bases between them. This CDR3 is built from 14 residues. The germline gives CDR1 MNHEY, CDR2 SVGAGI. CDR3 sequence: CASGRDEGSYEQYF. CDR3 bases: TGTGCCAGCGGTCGGGACGAGGGGTCCTACGAGCAGTACTTC.

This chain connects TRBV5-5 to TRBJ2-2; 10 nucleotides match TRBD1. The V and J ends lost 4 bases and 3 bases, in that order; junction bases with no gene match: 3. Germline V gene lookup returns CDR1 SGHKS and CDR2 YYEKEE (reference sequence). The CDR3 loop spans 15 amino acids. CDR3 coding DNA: TGTGCCAGCAGCCCGGGGACAGGGGACACCGGGGAGCTGTTTTTT. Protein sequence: CASSPGTGDTGELFF.

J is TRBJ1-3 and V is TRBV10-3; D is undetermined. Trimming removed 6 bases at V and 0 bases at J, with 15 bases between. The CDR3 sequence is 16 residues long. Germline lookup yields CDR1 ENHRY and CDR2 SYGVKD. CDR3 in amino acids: CAISPWGDRSGNTIYF. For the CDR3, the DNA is TGTGCCATCAGCCCCTGGGGAGACCGCTCTGGAAACACCATATATTTT.

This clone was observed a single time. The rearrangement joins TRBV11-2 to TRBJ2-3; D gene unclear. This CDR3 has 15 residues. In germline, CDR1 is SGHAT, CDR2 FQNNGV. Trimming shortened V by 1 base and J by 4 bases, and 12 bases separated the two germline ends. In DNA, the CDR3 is TGTGCCAGCAGCTTAGTCGCGCCTAGTTCAGATACGCAGTATTTT. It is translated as CASSLVAPSSDTQYF.

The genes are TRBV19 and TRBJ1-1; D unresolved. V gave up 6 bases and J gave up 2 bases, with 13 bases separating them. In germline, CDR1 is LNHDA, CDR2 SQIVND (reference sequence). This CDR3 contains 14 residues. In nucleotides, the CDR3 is TGTGCCAGTAGCCGGCCCTACGGTAACACTGAAGCTTTCTTT. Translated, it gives CASSRPYGNTEAFF.

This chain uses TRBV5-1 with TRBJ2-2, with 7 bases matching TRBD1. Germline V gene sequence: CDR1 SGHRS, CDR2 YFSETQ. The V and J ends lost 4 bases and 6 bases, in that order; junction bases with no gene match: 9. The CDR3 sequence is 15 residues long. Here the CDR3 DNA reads TGCGCCAGCAGCACGGGAACAGGGGCGGCCGGGGAGCTGTTTTTT. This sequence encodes CASSTGTGAAGELFF.

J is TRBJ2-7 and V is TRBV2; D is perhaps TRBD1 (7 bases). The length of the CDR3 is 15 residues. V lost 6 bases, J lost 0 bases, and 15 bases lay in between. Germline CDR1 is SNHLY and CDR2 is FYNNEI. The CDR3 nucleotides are TGTGCCAGCAGATCAGGGGGGTCCGTCTCCTACGAGCAGTACTTC. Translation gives CASRSGGSVSYEQYF.

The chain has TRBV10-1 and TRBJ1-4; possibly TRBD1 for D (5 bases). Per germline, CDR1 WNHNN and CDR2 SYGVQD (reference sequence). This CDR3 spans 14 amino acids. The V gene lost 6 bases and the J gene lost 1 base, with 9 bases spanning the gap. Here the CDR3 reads CASSGGGTNEKLFF. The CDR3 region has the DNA TGCGCCAGCAGCGGTGGGGGAACTAATGAAAAACTGTTTTTT.

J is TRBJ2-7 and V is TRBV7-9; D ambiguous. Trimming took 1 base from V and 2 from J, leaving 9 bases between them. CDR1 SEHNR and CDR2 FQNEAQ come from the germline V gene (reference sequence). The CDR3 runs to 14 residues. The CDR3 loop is CASSLGRRTYEQYF. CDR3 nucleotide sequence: TGTGCCAGCAGCTTAGGACGGCGGACCTACGAGCAGTACTTC. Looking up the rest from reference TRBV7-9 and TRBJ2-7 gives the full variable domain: DTGVSQNPRHKITKRGQNVTFRCDPISEHNRLYWYRQTLGQGPEFLTYFQNEAQLEKSRLLSDRFSAERPKGSFSTLEIQRTEQGDSAMYLCASSLGRRTYEQYFGPGTRLTVT.